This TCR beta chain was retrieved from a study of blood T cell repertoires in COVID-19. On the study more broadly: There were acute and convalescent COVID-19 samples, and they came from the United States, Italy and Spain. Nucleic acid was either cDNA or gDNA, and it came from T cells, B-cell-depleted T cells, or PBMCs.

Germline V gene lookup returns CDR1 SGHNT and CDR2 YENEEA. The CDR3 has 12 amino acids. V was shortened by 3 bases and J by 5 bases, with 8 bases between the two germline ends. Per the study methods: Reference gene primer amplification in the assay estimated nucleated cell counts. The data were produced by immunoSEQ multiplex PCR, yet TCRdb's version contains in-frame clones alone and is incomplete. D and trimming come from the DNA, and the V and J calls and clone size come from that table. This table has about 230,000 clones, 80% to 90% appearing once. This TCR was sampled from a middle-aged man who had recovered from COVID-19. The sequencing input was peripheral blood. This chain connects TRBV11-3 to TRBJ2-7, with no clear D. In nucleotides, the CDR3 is TGTGCCAGCAGCTTTTTTGAGAACGAGCAGTACTTC. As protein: CASSFFENEQYF.